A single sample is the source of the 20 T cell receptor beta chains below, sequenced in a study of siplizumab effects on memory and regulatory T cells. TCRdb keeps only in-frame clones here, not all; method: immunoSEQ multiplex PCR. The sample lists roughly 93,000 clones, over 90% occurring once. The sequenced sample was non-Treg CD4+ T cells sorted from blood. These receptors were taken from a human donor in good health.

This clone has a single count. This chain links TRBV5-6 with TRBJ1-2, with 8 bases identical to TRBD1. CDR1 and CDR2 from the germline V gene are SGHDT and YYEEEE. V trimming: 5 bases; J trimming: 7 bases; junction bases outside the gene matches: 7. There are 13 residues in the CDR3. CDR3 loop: CASSLTGGVGYTF. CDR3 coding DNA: TGTGCCAGCAGTCTTACAGGGGGAGTTGGCTACACCTTC.

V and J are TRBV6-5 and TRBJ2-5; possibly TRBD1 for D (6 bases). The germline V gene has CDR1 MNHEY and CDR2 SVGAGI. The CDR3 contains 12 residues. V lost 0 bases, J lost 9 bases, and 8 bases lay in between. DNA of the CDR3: TGTGCCAGCAGTTACTCGAGGGGGTCCCAGTACTTC. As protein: CASSYSRGSQYF.

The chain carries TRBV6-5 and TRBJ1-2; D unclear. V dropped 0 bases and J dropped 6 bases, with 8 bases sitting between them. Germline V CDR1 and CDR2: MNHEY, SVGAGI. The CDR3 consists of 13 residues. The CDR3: CASSYSRGNGYTF. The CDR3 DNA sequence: TGTGCCAGCAGTTACTCGCGAGGGAATGGCTACACCTTC.

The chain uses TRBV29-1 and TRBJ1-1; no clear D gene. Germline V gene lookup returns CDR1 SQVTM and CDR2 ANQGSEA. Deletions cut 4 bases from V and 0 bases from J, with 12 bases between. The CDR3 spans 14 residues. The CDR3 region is CSVVHFGMNTEAFF. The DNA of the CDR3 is TGCAGCGTTGTCCACTTCGGGATGAACACTGAAGCTTTCTTT.

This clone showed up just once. CDR3 loop: CASSLAGAFVTAQYF. CDR3 in DNA: TGTGCCAGCAGTCTAGCGGGAGCGTTCGTTACGGCGCAGTATTTT. The J gene is TRBJ2-3, the V gene TRBV28, with 10 bases lining up with TRBD2. Germline V gene lookup returns CDR1 MDHEN and CDR2 SYDVKM. The CDR3 extends over 15 amino acids. The J segment lost 10 bases and the V segment lost 5 bases, leaving 12 bases of the junction unmatched.

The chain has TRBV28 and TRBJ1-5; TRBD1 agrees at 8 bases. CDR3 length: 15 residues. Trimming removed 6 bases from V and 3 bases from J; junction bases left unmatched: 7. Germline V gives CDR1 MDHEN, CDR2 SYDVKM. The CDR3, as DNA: TGTGCCAGCAGATTCCGGGACAGGTACAATCAGCCCCAGCATTTT. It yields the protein CASRFRDRYNQPQHF. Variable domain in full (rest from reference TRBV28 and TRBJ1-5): DVKVTQSSRYLVKRTGEKVFLECVQDMDHENMFWYRQDPGLGLRLIYFSYDVKMKEKGDIPEGYSVSREKKERFSLILESASTNQTSMYLCASRFRDRYNQPQHFGDGTRLSIL.

This chain's CDR3 is CASSASTSGANVLTF. The DNA of the CDR3 is TGCGCCAGCAGCGCTAGCACCTCTGGGGCCAACGTCCTGACTTTC. This rearrangement joins TRBV5-1 to TRBJ2-6; D possibly corresponds to TRBD2 (5 bases). Germline V gene data show CDR1 as SGHRS and CDR2 as YFSETQ. Trimming left V 4 bases short and J 0 bases short, with 8 bases between. CDR3 length: 15 amino acids.

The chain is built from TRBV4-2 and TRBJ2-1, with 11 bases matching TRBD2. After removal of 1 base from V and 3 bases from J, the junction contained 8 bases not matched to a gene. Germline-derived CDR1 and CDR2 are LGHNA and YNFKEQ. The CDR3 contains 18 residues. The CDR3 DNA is TGTGCCAGCAGCCAAGCTCTCACGGGGACTAGCGGCTACAATGAGCAGTTCTTC. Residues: CASSQALTGTSGYNEQFF.

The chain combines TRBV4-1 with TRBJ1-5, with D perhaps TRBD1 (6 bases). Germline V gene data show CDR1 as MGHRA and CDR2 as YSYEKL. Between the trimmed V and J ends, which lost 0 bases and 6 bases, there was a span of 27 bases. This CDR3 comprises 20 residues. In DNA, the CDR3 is TGCGCCAGCAGCCAAGAAAGTCAAGGCTACAAAACTGGGGGGGCTCAGCCCCAGCATTTT. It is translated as CASSQESQGYKTGGAQPQHF.

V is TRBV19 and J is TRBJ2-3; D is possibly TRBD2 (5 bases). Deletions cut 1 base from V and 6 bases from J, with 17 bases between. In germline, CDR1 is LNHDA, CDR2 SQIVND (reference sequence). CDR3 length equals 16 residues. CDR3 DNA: TGTGCCAGTAGTATAGTAAGGACTCCCCCTCAGGATACGCAGTATTTT. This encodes CASSIVRTPPQDTQYF.

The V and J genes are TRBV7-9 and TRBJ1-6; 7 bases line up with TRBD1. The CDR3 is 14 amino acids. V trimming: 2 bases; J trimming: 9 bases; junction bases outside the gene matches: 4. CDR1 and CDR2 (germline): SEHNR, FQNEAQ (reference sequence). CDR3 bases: TGTGCCAGCAGCTTAACAGGGGAAGGTTCACCCCTCCACTTT. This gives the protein CASSLTGEGSPLHF.

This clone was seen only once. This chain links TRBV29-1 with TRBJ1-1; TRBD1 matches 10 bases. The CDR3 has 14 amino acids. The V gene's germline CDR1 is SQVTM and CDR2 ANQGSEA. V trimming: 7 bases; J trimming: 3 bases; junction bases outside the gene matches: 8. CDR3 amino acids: CSADRGRGDTEAFF. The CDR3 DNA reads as TGCAGCGCCGACAGGGGGCGAGGGGACACTGAAGCTTTCTTT.

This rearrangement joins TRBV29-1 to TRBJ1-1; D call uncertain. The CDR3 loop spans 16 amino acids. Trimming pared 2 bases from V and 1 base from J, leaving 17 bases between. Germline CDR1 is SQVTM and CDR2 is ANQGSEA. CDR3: CSVERVRGRRNTEAFF. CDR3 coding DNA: TGCAGCGTTGAACGGGTTAGAGGACGGCGGAACACTGAAGCTTTCTTT.

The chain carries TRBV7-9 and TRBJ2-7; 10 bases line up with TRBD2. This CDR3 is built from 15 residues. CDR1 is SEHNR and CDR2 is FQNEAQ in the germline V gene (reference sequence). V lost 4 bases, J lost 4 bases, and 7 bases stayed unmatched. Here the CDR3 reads CASSSGTSAIYEQYF. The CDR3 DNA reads TGTGCCAGCAGCTCCGGGACTAGCGCAATTTACGAGCAGTACTTC. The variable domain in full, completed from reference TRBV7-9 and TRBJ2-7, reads DTGVSQNPRHKITKRGQNVTFRCDPISEHNRLYWYRQTLGQGPEFLTYFQNEAQLEKSRLLSDRFSAERPKGSFSTLEIQRTEQGDSAMYLCASSSGTSAIYEQYFGPGTRLTVT.

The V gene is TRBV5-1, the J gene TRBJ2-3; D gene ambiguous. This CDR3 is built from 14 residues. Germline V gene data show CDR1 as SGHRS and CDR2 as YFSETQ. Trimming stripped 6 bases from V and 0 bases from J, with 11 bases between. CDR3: CASTSSPSTDTQYF. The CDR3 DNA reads TGCGCCAGCACATCGAGCCCTAGCACAGATACGCAGTATTTT.

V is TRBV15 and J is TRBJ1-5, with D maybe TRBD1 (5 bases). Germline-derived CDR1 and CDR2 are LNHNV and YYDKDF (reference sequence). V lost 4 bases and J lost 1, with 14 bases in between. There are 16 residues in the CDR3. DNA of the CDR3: TGTGCCACCAGCACAGGGCAGGTAACCAGCAATCAGCCCCAGCATTTT. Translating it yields CATSTGQVTSNQPQHF.

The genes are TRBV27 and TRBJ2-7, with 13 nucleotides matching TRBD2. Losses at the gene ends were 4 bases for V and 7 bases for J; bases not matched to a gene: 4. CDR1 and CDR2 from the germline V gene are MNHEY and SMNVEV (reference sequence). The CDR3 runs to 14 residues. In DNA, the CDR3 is TGTGCCAGCAGTTCTTGGGGACTAGCGGGAGAGCAGTACTTC. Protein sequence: CASSSWGLAGEQYF.

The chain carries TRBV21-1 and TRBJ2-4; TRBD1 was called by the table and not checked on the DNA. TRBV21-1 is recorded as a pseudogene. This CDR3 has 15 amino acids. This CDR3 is CASSKDRQGKNIQYF. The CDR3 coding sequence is TGTGCCAGCAGCAAAGACCGGCAGGGGAAAAACATTCAGTACTTC.

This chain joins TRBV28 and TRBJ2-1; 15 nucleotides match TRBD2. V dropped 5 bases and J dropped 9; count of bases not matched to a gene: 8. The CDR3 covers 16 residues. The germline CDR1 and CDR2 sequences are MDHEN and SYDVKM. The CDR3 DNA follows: TGTGCCAGCAGTCCCCTAGGACTAGCGGGAGGGCGTGAGCAGTTCTTC. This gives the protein CASSPLGLAGGREQFF.

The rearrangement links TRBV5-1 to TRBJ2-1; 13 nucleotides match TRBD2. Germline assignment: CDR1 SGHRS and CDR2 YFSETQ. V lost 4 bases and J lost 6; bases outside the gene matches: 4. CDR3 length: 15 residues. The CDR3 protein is CASSPGLAGANEQFF. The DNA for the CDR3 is TGCGCCAGCAGCCCTGGACTAGCGGGAGCCAATGAGCAGTTCTTC.